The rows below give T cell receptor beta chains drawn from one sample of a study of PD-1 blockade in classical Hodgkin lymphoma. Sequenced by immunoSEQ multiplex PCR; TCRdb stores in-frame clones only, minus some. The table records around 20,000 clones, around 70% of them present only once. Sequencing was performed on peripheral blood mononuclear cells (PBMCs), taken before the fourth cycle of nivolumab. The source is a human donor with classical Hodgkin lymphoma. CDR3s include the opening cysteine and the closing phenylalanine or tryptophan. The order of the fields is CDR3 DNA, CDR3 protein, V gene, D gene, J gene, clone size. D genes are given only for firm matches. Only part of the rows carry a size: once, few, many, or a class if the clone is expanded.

DNA: TGCGCCAGCAGCCACCTGGACGGAAACACTGAAGCTTTCTTT
CDR3: CASSHLDGNTEAFF
V: TRBV5-1
D: -
J: TRBJ1-1
size: -

DNA: TGTGCCAGCTCACTTCAGGGTTACGAGCAGTACTTC
CDR3: CASSLQGYEQYF
V: TRBV18
D: -
J: TRBJ2-7
size: -

DNA: TGTGCCAGCAGCGAGGAATTACAGGGTGCGTTCGCCGTTGAAGCTTTCTTT
CDR3: CASSEELQGAFAVEAFF
V: TRBV2
D: -
J: TRBJ1-1
size: -

DNA: TGTGCCAGCTCACCAAGTGGCCCGGGACAGATCCAGCCCCAGCATTTT
CDR3: CASSPSGPGQIQPQHF
V: TRBV18
D: TRBD1
J: TRBJ1-5
size: -

DNA: TGTGCCAGCAGTCCCCAGACAGGGGGGGCCTACGAGCAGTTCTTC
CDR3: CASSPQTGGAYEQFF
V: TRBV2
D: TRBD1
J: TRBJ2-1
size: -

DNA: TGCGCCAGCACACCCGGTCAGACTAATGAAAAACTGTTTTTT
CDR3: CASTPGQTNEKLFF
V: TRBV4-1
D: -
J: TRBJ1-4
size: once

DNA: TGTGCCATCAGTGGTGCGACAGGGGCGGGCTACACCTTC
CDR3: CAISGATGAGYTF
V: TRBV10-3
D: TRBD1
J: TRBJ1-2
size: -

DNA: TGTGCCAGCAGGGCGTTGGGCAGAGGGCTCGGAGAGCAGTACTTC
CDR3: CASRALGRGLGEQYF
V: TRBV5-5
D: -
J: TRBJ2-7
size: few

DNA: TGCGCCAGCAGCGTTGGGAGATCGAGAGATACGCAGTATTTT
CDR3: CASSVGRSRDTQYF
V: TRBV5-1
D: -
J: TRBJ2-3
size: -

DNA: TGTGCCAGCAGGAGCCACCAAACAGTTCGCTACGAGCAGTACTTC
CDR3: CASRSHQTVRYEQYF
V: TRBV28
D: -
J: TRBJ2-7
size: -

DNA: TGTGCCAGCAGTTCCCAACAGGGTTCCAACTACTACAATGAGCAGTTCTTC
CDR3: CASSSQQGSNYYNEQFF
V: TRBV27
D: -
J: TRBJ2-1
size: few

DNA: TGTGCCAGCAGCTTGACAGGGGGTGAGACCCAGTACTTC
CDR3: CASSLTGGETQYF
V: TRBV5-4
D: TRBD1
J: TRBJ2-5
size: once

DNA: TGTGCCAGCAGTGTCCAGGGCGGGAGTGAAAAACTGTTTTTT
CDR3: CASSVQGGSEKLFF
V: TRBV2
D: -
J: TRBJ1-4
size: few

DNA: TGTGCCAGCTCACCATTAACCGGGGATATCGCTGAAAAACTGTTTTTT
CDR3: CASSPLTGDIAEKLFF
V: TRBV18
D: -
J: TRBJ1-4
size: -

DNA: TGCAGCGTTCTCGAGAATTCCTACGAGCAGTACTTC
CDR3: CSVLENSYEQYF
V: TRBV29-1
D: -
J: TRBJ2-7
size: -

DNA: TGTGCCAGCAACTTAGGCTCTCATGGGGAGCTGTTTTTT
CDR3: CASNLGSHGELFF
V: TRBV7-2
D: -
J: TRBJ2-2
size: -

DNA: TGTGCCAGCAGCTCGGACAGTGCCTACGAGCAGTACTTC
CDR3: CASSSDSAYEQYF
V: TRBV5-4
D: -
J: TRBJ2-7
size: medium-sized

DNA: TGTGCCAGCTCACCGATGACAGGGGTCTTTGGCAATGAGCAGTTCTTC
CDR3: CASSPMTGVFGNEQFF
V: TRBV18
D: TRBD1
J: TRBJ2-1
size: -

DNA: TGCGCCAGCAGCCAAGATAGAGGTTCGGCAGGGGGTTGGGATGAGCAGTTCTTC
CDR3: CASSQDRGSAGGWDEQFF
V: TRBV4-3
D: TRBD1
J: TRBJ2-1
size: -

DNA: TGTGCCAGCAGCACGTTTCTGGGTTATGGCTACACCTTC
CDR3: CASSTFLGYGYTF
V: TRBV28
D: -
J: TRBJ1-2
size: -

DNA: TGTGCCAGCACCCAGGGGAATCAGCCCCAGCATTTT
CDR3: CASTQGNQPQHF
V: TRBV25-1
D: -
J: TRBJ1-5
size: few

DNA: TGTGCCAGCAGCCAGGTGGGGCCGCCGATATACTTC
CDR3: CASSQVGPPIYF
V: TRBV4-2
D: -
J: TRBJ2-7
size: -

DNA: TGCGCCAGCAGCTCCGGACAGAAAGAGACCCAGTACTTC
CDR3: CASSSGQKETQYF
V: TRBV5-1
D: -
J: TRBJ2-5
size: -

DNA: TGTGCCAGCAGCCCAGATTTTACCAATGGCTACACCTTC
CDR3: CASSPDFTNGYTF
V: TRBV7-8
D: -
J: TRBJ1-2
size: -

DNA: TGTGCCACGTTGGGACAGGGACAGGGCAATCAGCCCCAGCATTTT
CDR3: CATLGQGQGNQPQHF
V: TRBV10-3
D: TRBD1
J: TRBJ1-5
size: -

DNA: TGTGCCAGCAGCTTAGAAGCTTACACCGGGGAGCTGTTTTTT
CDR3: CASSLEAYTGELFF
V: TRBV7-9
D: -
J: TRBJ2-2
size: -

DNA: TGTGCCAGCAGTGACACAGCAGGGAACTATGGCTACACCTTC
CDR3: CASSDTAGNYGYTF
V: TRBV6-6
D: -
J: TRBJ1-2
size: medium-sized

DNA: TGTGCCAGCTCACCACCGAGTCAACCGCAGAATGAGCAGTTCTTC
CDR3: CASSPPSQPQNEQFF
V: TRBV18
D: -
J: TRBJ2-1
size: few

DNA: TGTGCCACCGTTAAGAGGTCCCAGCATTTT
CDR3: CATVKRSQHF
V: TRBV10-3
D: -
J: TRBJ1-5
size: -

DNA: TGCGCCAGCAGAAGGGAGGGGGACGATGAGCAGTTCTTC
CDR3: CASRREGDDEQFF
V: TRBV4-1
D: -
J: TRBJ2-1
size: medium-sized

DNA: TGTGCCAGCAGCTTAGGACTAGCGGATACAGATACGCAGTATTTT
CDR3: CASSLGLADTDTQYF
V: TRBV7-9
D: TRBD2
J: TRBJ2-3
size: -

DNA: TGTGCCAGCGGGAGGGGGACTGCTACCGAGCAGTACTTC
CDR3: CASGRGTATEQYF
V: TRBV9
D: -
J: TRBJ2-7
size: -

DNA: TGTGCCAGCAGCCTAGACAGGGTCGGGGATGAAAAACTGTTTTTT
CDR3: CASSLDRVGDEKLFF
V: TRBV5-8
D: TRBD1
J: TRBJ1-4
size: -

DNA: TGTGCCAGCAGCATAGCGGGACTAGCGATTTACAATGAGCAGTTCTTC
CDR3: CASSIAGLAIYNEQFF
V: TRBV7-2
D: TRBD2
J: TRBJ2-1
size: -

DNA: TGTGCCAGCAGCGCCCTAGCCGGGACAGGTGTCCAGTACTTC
CDR3: CASSALAGTGVQYF
V: TRBV7-3
D: TRBD1
J: TRBJ2-7
size: -

DNA: TGTGCCTGGAGTAGGGTATACGAGCAGTACTTC
CDR3: CAWSRVYEQYF
V: TRBV30
D: -
J: TRBJ2-7
size: -

DNA: TGTGCCAGCAGTCCCCGGACAGGGTACAATCAGCCCCAGCATTTT
CDR3: CASSPRTGYNQPQHF
V: TRBV28
D: TRBD1
J: TRBJ1-5
size: -

DNA: TGTGCCAGCAGCCAAGATCCGAATCGGGGGGCGAACAATGAGCAGTTCTTC
CDR3: CASSQDPNRGANNEQFF
V: TRBV4-2
D: -
J: TRBJ2-1
size: -

DNA: TGTGCCAGCAGTTTATACGCAGGGATGAACACTGAAGCTTTCTTT
CDR3: CASSLYAGMNTEAFF
V: TRBV27
D: -
J: TRBJ1-1
size: -

DNA: TGCGCCAGCAGCTTGGATAGCGGGGGCTCCTACAATGAGCAGTTCTTC
CDR3: CASSLDSGGSYNEQFF
V: TRBV5-1
D: TRBD2
J: TRBJ2-1
size: -

DNA: TGTGCCAGCTCACCACTAATCGGGCCGCATCAGGCTGGAAACACCATATATTTT
CDR3: CASSPLIGPHQAGNTIYF
V: TRBV18
D: -
J: TRBJ1-3
size: -

DNA: TGTGCCATCAGTCAGACTAGCGGAACAAAAGAGACCCAGTACTTC
CDR3: CAISQTSGTKETQYF
V: TRBV10-3
D: TRBD2
J: TRBJ2-5
size: -

DNA: TGTGCCAGCAGCTTAGGAGGGGGGAGCAATCAGCCCCAGCATTTT
CDR3: CASSLGGGSNQPQHF
V: TRBV7-2
D: -
J: TRBJ1-5
size: -

DNA: TGTGCCAGCAGTGCAGGGGTCTTGTATAATTCACCCCTCCACTTT
CDR3: CASSAGVLYNSPLHF
V: TRBV6-1
D: -
J: TRBJ1-6
size: -

DNA: TGCGCCAGCAGCACGGACGGGGACTTCTCCTACAATGAGCAGTTCTTC
CDR3: CASSTDGDFSYNEQFF
V: TRBV5-1
D: -
J: TRBJ2-1
size: -

DNA: TGTGCCAGCAGCTTAGTCGGGAACACTGAAGCTTTCTTT
CDR3: CASSLVGNTEAFF
V: TRBV7-2
D: -
J: TRBJ1-1
size: medium-sized

DNA: TGTGCCAGCAGTTACTCGGAGGGGAACACTGAAGCTTTCTTT
CDR3: CASSYSEGNTEAFF
V: TRBV6-6
D: -
J: TRBJ1-1
size: -

DNA: TGTGCCAGCAGCGCCGGGACAGGGGCTTCACCCCTCCACTTT
CDR3: CASSAGTGASPLHF
V: TRBV7-2
D: TRBD1
J: TRBJ1-6
size: once

DNA: TGTGCCAGCAGGCCGACAGGGACGTCCGATGAAAAACTGTTTTTT
CDR3: CASRPTGTSDEKLFF
V: TRBV6-1
D: TRBD1
J: TRBJ1-4
size: -

DNA: TGTGCCAGCAGCCAGGGGGGGAACAATGAGCAGTTCTTC
CDR3: CASSQGGNNEQFF
V: TRBV9
D: -
J: TRBJ2-1
size: -